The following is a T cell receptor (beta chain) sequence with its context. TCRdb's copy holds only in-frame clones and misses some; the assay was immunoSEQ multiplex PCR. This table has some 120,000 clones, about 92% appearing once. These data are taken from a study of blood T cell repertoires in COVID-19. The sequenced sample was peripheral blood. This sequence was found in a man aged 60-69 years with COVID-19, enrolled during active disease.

The CDR3 loop reads CASSPPGDSNSPLHF. The CDR3 DNA sequence: TGCGCCAGCAGCCCGCCAGGGGACAGCAATTCACCCCTCCACTTT. The chain links TRBV5-1 to TRBJ1-6; TRBD1 matches at 7 bases. Germline assignment: CDR1 SGHRS and CDR2 YFSETQ. J lost 7 bases, V lost 4 bases, and 8 bases had no gene match. The CDR3 has 15 amino acids.